These 17 T cell receptor beta chains were sequenced from one sample in a study of T cell clonality in common variable immunodeficiency. Method: immunoSEQ multiplex PCR; TCRdb's copy keeps in-frame clones and lacks some. This sample has 25,000 to 35,000 clones, each found more than once. The sample consisted of peripheral blood mononuclear cells. These receptors originate from a person aged 18-69 years in good health.

In its sample, this clone was seen many times. The read falls 3 residues short of the CDR3 end, and the missing part is taken from the germline J gene. V gene TRBV30 combines with J gene TRBJ1-2; TRBD1 matches at 8 bases. V was clipped by 4 bases and J by 3 bases; unmatched bases: 10. The CDR3 sequence is 15 residues long. Germline-derived CDR1 and CDR2 are GTSNPN and SVGIG (reference sequence). The CDR3 protein is CAWTLAGTGDYGYTF. CDR3 DNA, as far as it was read: TGTGCCTGGACCCTAGCCGGGACAGGAGACTATGGC.

This clone was observed many times. The read ends 3 residues shy of where the CDR3 ends; the end is completed using the germline J gene. V gene TRBV20-1 combines with J gene TRBJ1-4; TRBD1 agrees at 7 bases. The germline V gene encodes CDR1 DFQATT and CDR2 SNEGSKA (reference sequence). V lost 7 bases, J lost 5 bases, and 7 bases stayed unmatched. The CDR3 length is 13 residues. This CDR3 reads CSVTGDVNEKLFF. The DNA read from the CDR3 is TGCAGTGTAACAGGGGACGTCAATGAAAAA.

A remark on this clone: The read halts 3 residues ahead of the CDR3 end, with the missing end drawn from the germline J gene. V is TRBV7-9 and J is TRBJ1-1, with a weak D call TRBD1 (6 bases). This CDR3 contains 12 residues. Per the germline V gene, CDR1 is SEHNR and CDR2 is FQNEAQ (reference sequence). V lost 3 bases to trimming and J lost 5 bases, with 7 bases between them. CDR3 loop: CASSFTGTEAFF. CDR3 bases read: TGTGCCAGCAGCTTTACAGGGACTGAA.

The table lists this clone with a few counts. This CDR3 reads CASSPSNQPQHF. CDR3 DNA (partial): TGTGCCAGTAGTCCATCCAATCAGCCC. The rearrangement links TRBV19 to TRBJ1-5; D gene uncertain. Sequencing ends 3 residues short of the CDR3 end; the germline J gene provides the rest. In germline, CDR1 is LNHDA, CDR2 SQIVND (reference sequence). CDR3 length: 12 amino acids. The V end was cut by 5 bases, the J end by 3 bases, with 5 bases between.

This clone was counted a few times. The read falls 3 residues short of the CDR3 end, and the missing part is taken from the germline J gene. This chain uses TRBV7-3 with TRBJ1-2; a weak D match, TRBD1 (5 bases). Germline values: CDR1 SGHTA, CDR2 FQGTGA. The CDR3 consists of 17 residues. The sequenced CDR3 bases are TGTGCCAGCAGCAAAGCTCGGGACTTTCAAGACTCCTACGAC. This translates into CASSKARDFQDSYD. In full, the CDR3 reads CASSKARDFQDSYDYTF.

This clone was found many times. Read coverage stops 3 residues before the CDR3 terminus; the germline J gene supplies the remainder. The rearrangement links TRBV5-1 to TRBJ2-2; D is undetermined. This CDR3 is built from 17 residues. Germline CDR1 and CDR2: SGHRS and YFSETQ. CDR3 DNA, as far as it was read: TGCGCCAGCAGCCTGGGTTTGATTGTAACCCCTAATGAAAAG. This gives the protein CASSLGLIVTPNEK. The full CDR3 reads CASSLGLIVTPNEKLFF. The entire variable domain, with the rest obtained from reference TRBV5-1 and TRBJ2-2, is as follows: KAGVTQTPRYLIKTRGQQVTLSCSPISGHRSVSWYQQTPGQGLQFLFEYFSETQRNKGNFPGRFSGRQFSNSRSEMNVSTLELGDSALYLCASSLGLIVTPNEKLFFGEGSRLTVL.

This clone was seen many times. The CDR3 goes on 3 residues after the read ends, and that part is filled in from the germline J gene. The genes are TRBV5-6 and TRBJ2-3; D is perhaps TRBD1 or TRBD2 (5 bases each). The germline CDR1 and CDR2 sequences are SGHDT and YYEEEE. This CDR3 is built from 14 residues. The part of the CDR3 DNA that was read is TGTGCCAGCAGCTTAGGGCAGGGAGAGGAGACG. It is translated as CASSLGQGEET. The entire CDR3 protein reads CASSLGQGEETQYF.

The table lists this clone with many counts. The read ends 3 residues early relative to the CDR3; the germline J gene fills the gap. The rearrangement links TRBV7-3 to TRBJ2-1; D is perhaps TRBD2 (5 bases). The germline gives CDR1 SGHTA, CDR2 FQGTGA. The CDR3 sequence is 15 residues long. Trimming pared 5 bases from V and 4 bases from J, leaving 15 bases between. The sequenced part of the CDR3 DNA is TGTGCCAGCAGCCCGAGGGCCAACCTGTACAATGAG. Translation gives CASSPRANLYNE. The CDR3, in full, reads CASSPRANLYNEQFF.

In its sample, this clone was seen a few times. The read stops 3 residues short of the end of the CDR3; the missing end is completed from the germline J gene. The chain carries TRBV2 and TRBJ1-2; 7 bases are shared with TRBD1. Germline V lookup: CDR1 SNHLY, CDR2 FYNNEI. This CDR3 has 13 amino acids. V was pared by 8 bases and J by 5 bases, with 8 bases of the junction left unmatched. The DNA read from the CDR3 is TGTGCCAGCGGAGACAGGGTGGAGTATGGC. Amino acid sequence: CASGDRVEYG. The whole CDR3 protein is CASGDRVEYGYTF.

This clone was detected ten times or more. The CDR3 spells CASSEISGANQPQHF. CDR3 DNA (partial): TGTGCCAGCAGTGAAATCTCAGGGGCCAATCAGCCC. The chain is built from TRBV6-1 and TRBJ1-5; perhaps TRBD1 as D (6 bases). The read ends 3 residues shy of where the CDR3 ends; the end is completed using the germline J gene. The CDR3 is 15 amino acids. In germline, CDR1 is MNHNS, CDR2 SASEGT. Trimming took off 2 bases at V and 3 bases at J, with 11 bases between the two ends.

A few counts support this clone. The CDR3 is cut off 3 residues early in the read; its end comes from the germline J gene. The chain is built from TRBV5-4 and TRBJ2-5; 12 nucleotides line up with TRBD2. The V gene end was trimmed by 3 bases and the J gene end by 1 base; junction bases not matched to a gene: 4. This CDR3 is 16 amino acids long. CDR1 SGHNT and CDR2 YYREEE come from the germline V gene (reference sequence). The CDR3 loop is CASSSGLAGIQETQYF. The sequenced part of the CDR3 DNA is TGTGCCAGCAGCTCGGGACTAGCGGGTATCCAAGAGACC. The full variable domain, rest sourced from reference TRBV5-4 and TRBJ2-5, is ETGVTQSPTHLIKTRGQQVTLRCSSQSGHNTVSWYQQALGQGPQFIFQYYREEENGRGNFPPRFSGLQFPNYSSELNVNALELDDSALYLCASSSGLAGIQETQYFGPGTRLLVL.

The table lists this clone with many counts. The observed sequence ends 3 residues before the CDR3 terminus, with the missing tail filled in from the germline J gene. This chain joins TRBV19 and TRBJ1-6, with 7 positions matching TRBD1. V lost 4 bases, J lost 10 bases, and 10 bases stayed unmatched. The CDR3 is 15 amino acids. Per the germline V gene, CDR1 is LNHDA and CDR2 is SQIVND (reference sequence). The CDR3 region is CASSTLDRDVSPLHF. CDR3 DNA, as far as it was read: TGTGCCAGTAGTACCCTAGACAGGGACGTCTCACCC.

In its sample, this clone was seen many times. The DNA ends 3 residues before the CDR3 does, and the rest of the CDR3 is filled in from the germline J gene. The gene calls are TRBV20-1 and TRBJ2-5, with a possible D match to TRBD2 (5 bases). V was trimmed by 5 bases and J by 5 bases, leaving 18 bases between them. CDR3 length equals 14 residues. Germline V lookup: CDR1 DFQATT, CDR2 SNEGSKA (reference sequence). The CDR3 loop reads CSARLGVDLETQYF. CDR3 bases read: TGCAGTGCTCGCCTCGGGGTGGATTTGGAGACC.

In regard to this clone: The sequence runs out 3 residues before the end of the CDR3; the remainder is reconstructed from the germline J gene. V usage is TRBV30 and J usage is TRBJ1-2, with D perhaps matching TRBD1 (5 bases). This CDR3 has 14 residues. CDR1 and CDR2 (germline): GTSNPN, SVGIG (reference sequence). The CDR3 loop reads CAWSVGGSSYDYTF. The sequenced CDR3 bases are TGTGCCTGGAGTGTGGGGGGGAGCTCCTACGAC.

As regards this clone: The CDR3 goes on 3 residues after the read ends, and that part is filled in from the germline J gene. This rearrangement joins TRBV20-1 to TRBJ2-3; 14 nucleotides align to TRBD2. The germline CDR1 and CDR2 sequences are DFQATT and SNEGSKA (reference sequence). The CDR3 totals 16 residues. The covered CDR3 bases are TGCAGTGCTTTGGGGACTAGCGGGAGTAGGGAGGAGACG. This encodes CSALGTSGSREET. The whole CDR3 protein reads CSALGTSGSREETQYF.

This clone was seen at least ten times. The DNA ends 3 residues before the CDR3 does, and the rest of the CDR3 is filled in from the germline J gene. This chain joins TRBV19 and TRBJ1-5; D perhaps matches TRBD1 (5 bases). The germline V gene has CDR1 LNHDA and CDR2 SQIVND (reference sequence). The V gene lost 0 bases and the J gene lost 6 bases, with 15 bases spanning the gap. This CDR3 spans 16 amino acids. The CDR3 loop reads CASSIEGGRVSQPQHF. The sequenced part of the CDR3 DNA is TGTGCCAGTAGTATAGAAGGTGGCAGGGTTAGTCAGCCC.

The part of the CDR3 DNA that was read is TGTGCCAGCTCTCCGAGGGGTGTCAATACTGAA. Translating gives CASSPRGVNTE. The full CDR3 protein reads CASSPRGVNTEAFF. The V and J genes are TRBV18 and TRBJ1-1; perhaps TRBD1 as D (5 bases). The read comes to an end 3 residues before the CDR3 does, leaving the germline J gene to fill in the end. Germline V gene lookup returns CDR1 KGHSH and CDR2 LQKENI. Between the trimmed V and J ends, which lost 6 bases and 5 bases, there was a span of 16 bases. The CDR3 has 14 amino acids. Full variable domain (rest looked up from reference TRBV18 and TRBJ1-1): NAGVMQNPRHLVRRRGQEARLRCSPMKGHSHVYWYRQLPEEGLKFMVYLQKENIIDESGMPKERFSAEFPKEGPSILRIQQVVRGDSAAYFCASSPRGVNTEAFFGQGTRLTVV.